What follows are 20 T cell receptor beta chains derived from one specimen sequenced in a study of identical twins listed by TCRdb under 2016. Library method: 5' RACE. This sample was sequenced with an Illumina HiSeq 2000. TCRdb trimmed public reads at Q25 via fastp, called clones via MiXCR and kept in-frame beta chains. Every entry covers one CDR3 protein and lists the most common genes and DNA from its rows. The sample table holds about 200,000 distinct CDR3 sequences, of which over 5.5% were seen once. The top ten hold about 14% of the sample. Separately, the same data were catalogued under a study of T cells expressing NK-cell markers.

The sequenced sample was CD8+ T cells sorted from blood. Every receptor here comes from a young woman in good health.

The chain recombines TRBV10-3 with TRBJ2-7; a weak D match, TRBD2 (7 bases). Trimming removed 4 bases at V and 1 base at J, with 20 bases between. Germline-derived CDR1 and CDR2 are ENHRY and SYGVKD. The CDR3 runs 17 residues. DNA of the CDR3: TGTGCCATCAGTGCCTCACCCCGGGGAGGGGGGTCCTACGAGCAGTACTTC. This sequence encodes CAISASPRGGGSYEQYF.

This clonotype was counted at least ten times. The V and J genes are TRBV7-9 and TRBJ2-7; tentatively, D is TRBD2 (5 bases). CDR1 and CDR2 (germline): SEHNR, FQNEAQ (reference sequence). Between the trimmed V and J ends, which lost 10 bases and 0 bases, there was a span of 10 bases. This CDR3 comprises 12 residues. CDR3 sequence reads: CAISRDSYEQYF. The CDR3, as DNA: TGTGCCATCTCGAGGGACTCCTACGAGCAGTACTTC.

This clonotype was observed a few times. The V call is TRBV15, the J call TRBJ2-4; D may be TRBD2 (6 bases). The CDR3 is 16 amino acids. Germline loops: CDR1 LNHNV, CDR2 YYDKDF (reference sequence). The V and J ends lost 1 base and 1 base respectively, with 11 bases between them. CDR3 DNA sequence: TGTGCCACCAGCAGAGGGGGGGAGTGGGCCAAAAACATTCAGTACTTC. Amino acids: CATSRGGEWAKNIQYF. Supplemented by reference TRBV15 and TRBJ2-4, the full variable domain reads DAMVIQNPRYQVTQFGKPVTLSCSQTLNHNVMYWYQQKSSQAPKLLFHYYDKDFNNEADTPDNFQSRRPNTSFCFLDIRSPGLGDTAMYLCATSRGGEWAKNIQYFGAGTRLSVL.

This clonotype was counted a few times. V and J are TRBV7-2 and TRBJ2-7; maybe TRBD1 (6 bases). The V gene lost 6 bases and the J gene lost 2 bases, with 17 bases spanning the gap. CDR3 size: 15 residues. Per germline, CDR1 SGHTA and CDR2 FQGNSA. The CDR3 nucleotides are TGTGCCAGCAGACCTACGGGACACAATACCTACGAGCAGTACTTC. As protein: CASRPTGHNTYEQYF.

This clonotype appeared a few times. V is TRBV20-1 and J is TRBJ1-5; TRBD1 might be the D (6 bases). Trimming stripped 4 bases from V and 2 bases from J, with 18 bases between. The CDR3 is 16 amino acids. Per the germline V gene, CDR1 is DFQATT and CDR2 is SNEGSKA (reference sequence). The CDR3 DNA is TGCAGTGCTAAACATCATGGTTGGACAGGCAATCAGCCCCAGCATTTT. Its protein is CSAKHHGWTGNQPQHF.

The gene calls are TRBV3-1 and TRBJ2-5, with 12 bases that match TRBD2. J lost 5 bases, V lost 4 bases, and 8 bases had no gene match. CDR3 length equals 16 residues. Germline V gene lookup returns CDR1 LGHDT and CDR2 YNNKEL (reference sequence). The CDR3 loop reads CASSPTSGSHLETQYF. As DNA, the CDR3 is TGTGCCAGCAGCCCGACTAGCGGGAGCCACCTGGAGACCCAGTACTTC.

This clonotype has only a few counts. CDR3 protein: CASSSRDGTFYEQYF. The CDR3 DNA follows: TGTGCCAGCAGCAGCCGGGACGGAACTTTCTACGAGCAGTACTTC. This chain joins TRBV7-9 and TRBJ2-7, with D perhaps assigned TRBD1 or TRBD2 (5 bases each). Trimming removed 5 bases from V and 3 bases from J, with 17 bases in between. This CDR3 spans 15 amino acids. CDR1 SEHNR and CDR2 FQNEAQ come from the germline V gene (reference sequence). Together with reference TRBV7-9 and TRBJ2-7, the CDR3 gives the full variable domain: DTGVSQNPRHKITKRGQNVTFRCDPISEHNRLYWYRQTLGQGPEFLTYFQNEAQLEKSRLLSDRFSAERPKGSFSTLEIQRTEQGDSAMYLCASSSRDGTFYEQYFGPGTRLTVT.

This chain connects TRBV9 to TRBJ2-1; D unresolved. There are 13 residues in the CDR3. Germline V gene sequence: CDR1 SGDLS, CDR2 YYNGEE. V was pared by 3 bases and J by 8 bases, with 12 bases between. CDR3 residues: CASSAARRDEQFF. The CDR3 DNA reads TGTGCCAGCAGCGCCGCAAGACGGGATGAGCAGTTCTTC.

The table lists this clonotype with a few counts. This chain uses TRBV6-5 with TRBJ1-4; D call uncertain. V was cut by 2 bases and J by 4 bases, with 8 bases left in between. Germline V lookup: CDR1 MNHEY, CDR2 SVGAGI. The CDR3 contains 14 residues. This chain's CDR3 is CASSYRIDNEKLFF. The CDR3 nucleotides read TGTGCCAGCAGTTACCGTATTGATAATGAAAAACTGTTTTTT.

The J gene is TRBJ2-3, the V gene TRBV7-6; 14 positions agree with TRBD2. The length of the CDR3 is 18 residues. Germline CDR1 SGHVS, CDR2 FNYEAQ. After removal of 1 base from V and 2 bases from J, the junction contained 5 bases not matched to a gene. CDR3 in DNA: TGTGCCAGCAGCTTAGTAGGGACTAGCGGGGGACTCACAGATACGCAGTATTTT. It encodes CASSLVGTSGGLTDTQYF.

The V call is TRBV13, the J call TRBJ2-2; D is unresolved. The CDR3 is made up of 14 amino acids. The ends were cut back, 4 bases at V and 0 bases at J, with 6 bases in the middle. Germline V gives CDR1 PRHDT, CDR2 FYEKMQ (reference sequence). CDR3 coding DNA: TGTGCCAGCAGCTACCCAACGAACACCGGGGAGCTGTTTTTT. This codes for CASSYPTNTGELFF.

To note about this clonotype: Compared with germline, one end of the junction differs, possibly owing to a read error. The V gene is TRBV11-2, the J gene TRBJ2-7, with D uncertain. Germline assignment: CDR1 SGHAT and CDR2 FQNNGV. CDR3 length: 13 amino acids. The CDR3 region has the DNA TGTGCCAGCAGCTTAGCCTTGGAGTACGAGCTGTACTTC. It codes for CASSLALEYELYF.

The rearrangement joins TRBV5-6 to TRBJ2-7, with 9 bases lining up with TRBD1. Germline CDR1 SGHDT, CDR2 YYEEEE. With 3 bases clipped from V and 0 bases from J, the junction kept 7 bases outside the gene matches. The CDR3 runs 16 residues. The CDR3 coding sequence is TGTGCCAGCAGCTGGGCCGGGACAGGGTTCTCCTACGAGCAGTACTTC. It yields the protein CASSWAGTGFSYEQYF.

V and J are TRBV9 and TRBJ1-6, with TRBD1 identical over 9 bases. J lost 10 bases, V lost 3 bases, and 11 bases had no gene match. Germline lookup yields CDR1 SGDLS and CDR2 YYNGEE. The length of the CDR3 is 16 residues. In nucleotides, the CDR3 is TGTGCCAGCAGCGGGGGGGACGGGACAGGGAAATCACCCCTCCACTTT. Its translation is CASSGGDGTGKSPLHF.

This CDR3 is CASSLGLAGAGNEQFF. In DNA, the CDR3 is TGTGCCAGCAGTTTAGGACTAGCGGGGGCAGGGAATGAGCAGTTCTTC. The chain recombines TRBV12-3 or TRBV12-4 with TRBJ2-1, with TRBD2 matching over 12 bases. This CDR3 spans 16 amino acids. The V gene end was trimmed by 1 base and the J gene end by 7 bases; junction bases not matched to a gene: 5.

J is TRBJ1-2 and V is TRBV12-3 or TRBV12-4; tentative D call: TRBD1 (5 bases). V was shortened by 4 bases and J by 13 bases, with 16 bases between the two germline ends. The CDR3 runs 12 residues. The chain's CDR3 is CASSYGTGNFTF. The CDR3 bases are TGTGCCAGCAGTTACGGGACGGGGAATTTCACCTTC.

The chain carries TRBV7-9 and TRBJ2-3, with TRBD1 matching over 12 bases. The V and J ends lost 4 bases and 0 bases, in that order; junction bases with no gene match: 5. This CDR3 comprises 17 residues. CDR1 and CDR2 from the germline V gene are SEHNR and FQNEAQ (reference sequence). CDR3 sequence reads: CASSSLGTGGSTDTQYF. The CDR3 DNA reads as TGTGCCAGCAGCTCCTTAGGGACAGGGGGCAGCACAGATACGCAGTATTTT.

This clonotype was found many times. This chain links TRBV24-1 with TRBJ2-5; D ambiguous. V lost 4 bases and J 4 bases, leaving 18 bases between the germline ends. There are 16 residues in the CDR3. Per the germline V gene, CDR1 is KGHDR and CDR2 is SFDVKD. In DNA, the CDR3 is TGTGCCACCAGTGACCTGGGTTGGGCCCGTCGAGAGACCCAGTACTTC. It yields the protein CATSDLGWARRETQYF.

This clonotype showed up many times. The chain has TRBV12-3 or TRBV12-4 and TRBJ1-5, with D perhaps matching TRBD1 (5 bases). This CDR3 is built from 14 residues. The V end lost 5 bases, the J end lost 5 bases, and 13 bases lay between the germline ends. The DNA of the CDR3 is TGTGCCAGCAGTACCGGGACGGGGGATCAGCCCCAGCATTTT. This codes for CASSTGTGDQPQHF.

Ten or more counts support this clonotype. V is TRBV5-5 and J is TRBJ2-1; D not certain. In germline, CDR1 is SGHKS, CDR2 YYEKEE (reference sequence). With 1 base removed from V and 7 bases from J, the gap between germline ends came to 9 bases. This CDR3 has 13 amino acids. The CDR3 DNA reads TGTGCCAGCAGCTTGTCCAGGCATAATGAGCAGTTCTTC. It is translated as CASSLSRHNEQFF.